The source of this T cell receptor beta chain is a study of CD8+ T cells in alopecia areata. Across the study: Among treated patients, oral tofacitinib was administered at 5 to 10 mg twice daily. Study observations and caveats: Scalp data also include sequences from resident alphabeta T cells of normal skin. Alopecia totalis/universalis scalp especially showed more expanded CD8+ clones than normal scalp.

With regard to this clone: Its specificity is unknown.

Obtained from alopecia areata patients were lesional scalp punch biopsies along with peripheral blood. Extraction and reverse transcription of RNA yielded cDNA as the sequencing template. Sequenced by immunoSEQ multiplex PCR; TCRdb stores in-frame clones only, minus some. The table records 140,000 or so clones, roughly half of them present only once. Trimming removed 1 base from V and 7 bases from J; junction bases left unmatched: 4. The CDR3 length is 15 residues. CDR1 is SGHVS and CDR2 is FQNEAQ in the germline V gene. The chain combines TRBV7-8 with TRBJ2-1, with TRBD2 matching over 10 bases. This TCR was recovered from a human donor with alopecia areata. The source was CD4+ T cells sorted from blood, collected at week 0. The CDR3 is CASSLDGLAANEQFF. CDR3 nucleotide sequence: TGTGCCAGCAGCTTAGACGGACTAGCGGCAAATGAGCAGTTCTTC.